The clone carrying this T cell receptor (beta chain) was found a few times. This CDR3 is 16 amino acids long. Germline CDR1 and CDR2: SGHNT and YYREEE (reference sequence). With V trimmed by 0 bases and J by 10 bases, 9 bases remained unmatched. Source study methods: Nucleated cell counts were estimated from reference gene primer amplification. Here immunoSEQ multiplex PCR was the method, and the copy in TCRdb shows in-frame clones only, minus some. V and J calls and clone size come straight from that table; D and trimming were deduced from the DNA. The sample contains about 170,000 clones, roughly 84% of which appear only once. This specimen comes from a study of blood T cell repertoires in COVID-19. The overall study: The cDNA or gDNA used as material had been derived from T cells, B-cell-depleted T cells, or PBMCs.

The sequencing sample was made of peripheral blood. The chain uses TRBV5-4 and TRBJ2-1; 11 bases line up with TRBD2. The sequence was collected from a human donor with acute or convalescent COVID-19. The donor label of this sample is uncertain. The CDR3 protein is CASSLALAGGAIEQFF. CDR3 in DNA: TGTGCCAGCAGCTTGGCCCTAGCGGGGGGAGCTATCGAGCAGTTCTTC. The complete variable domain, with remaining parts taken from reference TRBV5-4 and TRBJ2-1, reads ETGVTQSPTHLIKTRGQQVTLRCSSQSGHNTVSWYQQALGQGPQFIFQYYREEENGRGNFPPRFSGLQFPNYSSELNVNALELDDSALYLCASSLALAGGAIEQFFGPGTRLTVL.